The 14 T cell receptor beta chains below all came from one sample that was sequenced in a study of blood T cells in healthy people across ages. A second about 7 to 12 cycle PCR used barcoded and J-beta primers. TCRdb fed the 5' RACE reads into MiXCR, producing one record per CDR3 protein. The repertoire holds 450,000 to 650,000 distinct CDR3 sequences, with around 24% as singletons. These data are also associated with another study on T cells of mothers and their children.

What was sequenced was blood. The source of these receptors is a boy aged 10-17 years in good health.

CDR3 DNA: TGCGCCAGCAGCTTGGTTTACTCGACCGAGAGTGAGCAGTTCTTC. Translated: CASSLVYSTESEQFF. The gene calls are TRBV5-1 and TRBJ2-5; no definite D call. The J call may be faulty, since TRBJ2-1 better matches the DNA end. CDR3 length: 15 amino acids. Looked up from germline, CDR1 is SGHRS and CDR2 is YFSETQ.

The V and J genes are TRBV6-4 and TRBJ2-2; 7 bases are a match to TRBD2. The CDR3 is made up of 14 amino acids. The trim removed 8 bases at V and 4 bases at J, leaving 7 bases unmatched. Germline V gene sequence: CDR1 MRHNA, CDR2 SNTAGT. The CDR3 DNA sequence: TGTGCCAGCCGGTGGGCTAGCGGCACCGGGGAGCTGTTTTTT. It yields the protein CASRWASGTGELFF.

This clonotype turned up a few times. The chain employs TRBV4-1 and TRBJ2-3; 10 bases agree with TRBD2. With 5 bases clipped from V and 6 bases from J, the junction kept 11 bases outside the gene matches. The CDR3 length is 16 residues. The V gene's germline CDR1 is MGHRA and CDR2 YSYEKL. CDR3 sequence reads: CASSDGTSVKVDTQYF. In DNA form, the CDR3 reads TGCGCCAGCAGCGACGGGACTAGCGTGAAGGTGGATACGCAGTATTTT.

The chain is built from TRBV7-9 and TRBJ1-2; 12 positions match TRBD1. Germline values: CDR1 SEHNR, CDR2 FQNEAQ (reference sequence). The CDR3 has 15 amino acids. Germline trimming cut 6 bases from V and 5 bases from J; bases unmatched to any gene: 7. For the CDR3, the DNA is TGTGCCAGCAGACCGGGGGGACAGGGGGCGTATGGCTACACCTTC. As protein: CASRPGGQGAYGYTF.

This rearrangement joins TRBV28 to TRBJ2-7; D is uncertain. Germline values: CDR1 MDHEN, CDR2 SYDVKM. Trimming left V 2 bases short and J 3 bases short, with 11 bases between. The CDR3 contains 14 residues. The chain's CDR3 is CASSLRRNIYEQYF. The CDR3 coding sequence is TGTGCCAGCAGTTTACGTAGGAATATCTACGAGCAGTACTTC.

The table lists this clonotype with a few counts. V and J are TRBV7-3 and TRBJ2-1; the match to TRBD1 covers 11 bases. The germline gives CDR1 SGHTA, CDR2 FQGTGA. This CDR3 comprises 15 residues. J gave up 8 bases and V 3 bases, and 6 bases lay outside the gene matches. CDR3 protein: CASSLLRTGGDEQFF. The DNA of the CDR3 is TGTGCCAGCAGCTTGCTGAGGACAGGGGGCGATGAGCAGTTCTTC.

This sequence joins TRBV24-1 and TRBJ1-1, with D perhaps matching TRBD1 (5 bases). The germline CDR1 and CDR2 sequences are KGHDR and SFDVKD. V lost 7 bases to trimming and J lost 1 base, with 12 bases between them. The CDR3 runs to 14 residues. The CDR3 bases are TGTGCCACCAGCGACAGCTATGGGAACACTGAAGCTTTCTTT. As protein: CATSDSYGNTEAFF.

Many counts were recorded for this clonotype. The chain combines TRBV7-3 with TRBJ2-1, with 8 positions matching TRBD2. V was pared by 2 bases and J by 0 bases, with 12 bases of the junction left unmatched. Germline assignment: CDR1 SGHTA and CDR2 FQGTGA. The CDR3 covers 19 residues. CDR3 sequence reads: CASSLDSSSGYSSYNEQFF. The DNA of the CDR3 is TGTGCCAGCAGCTTAGATTCATCTAGCGGGTACAGCTCCTACAATGAGCAGTTCTTC.

The CDR3 loop reads CASRQTTNEQFF. The DNA of the CDR3 is TGTGCCAGCAGACAAACCACCAATGAGCAGTTCTTC. The chain recombines TRBV6-6 with TRBJ2-5; D remains ambiguous. The end of the DNA is better explained by TRBJ2-1, so the J call may be wrong. The CDR3 spans 12 residues. The germline gives CDR1 MNHNY, CDR2 SVGAGI (reference sequence).

This clonotype was detected only a few times. This chain joins TRBV3-1 and TRBJ2-1; D is uncertain. The CDR3 has 14 amino acids. V lost 3 bases to trimming and J lost 9 bases, with 15 bases between them. Germline CDR1 LGHDT, CDR2 YNNKEL (reference sequence). The CDR3 loop reads CASSQNQVRSEQFF. The CDR3 DNA reads as TGTGCCAGCAGCCAGAACCAAGTGCGGAGTGAGCAGTTCTTC.

This clonotype was counted only a few times. The chain recombines TRBV3-1 with TRBJ1-6; D is possibly TRBD1 (6 bases). The V end lost 0 bases, the J end lost 10 bases, and 16 bases lay between the germline ends. Looked up from germline, CDR1 is LGHDT and CDR2 is YNNKEL (reference sequence). CDR3 size: 16 residues. In DNA, the CDR3 is TGTGCCAGCAGCCAAGATCGACAGGCCCTCCGATCACCCCTCCACTTT. It translates to CASSQDRQALRSPLHF.

This chain links TRBV6-6 with TRBJ1-1, with D possibly matching TRBD1 (5 bases). The V gene lost 7 bases and the J gene lost 8 bases, with 14 bases spanning the gap. This CDR3 spans 12 amino acids. CDR1 is MNHNY and CDR2 is SVGAGI in the germline V gene (reference sequence). The CDR3 loop is CASIMDGGEAFF. The CDR3, as DNA: TGTGCCAGCATTATGGATGGGGGGGAAGCTTTCTTT.

This clonotype has a count of ten or more. The gene calls are TRBV6-5 and TRBJ1-5, with D uncertain. The CDR3 sequence is 15 residues long. Germline CDR1 is MNHEY and CDR2 is SVGAGI. Trimming took 0 bases from V and 0 from J, leaving 6 bases between them. Written as DNA, the CDR3 is TGTGCCAGCAGTTACTCCAGAGATAGCAATCAGCCCCAGCATTTT. Translated: CASSYSRDSNQPQHF.

The chain links TRBV7-9 to TRBJ2-7; 9 bases agree with TRBD2. Germline V gene data show CDR1 as SEHNR and CDR2 as FQNEAQ (reference sequence). V was pared by 2 bases and J by 4 bases, with 12 bases of the junction left unmatched. CDR3 length: 17 residues. As DNA, the CDR3 is TGTGCCAGCAGCTTAAACTCAGGGACTAGCTCCGGTTACGAGCAGTACTTC. It translates to CASSLNSGTSSGYEQYF.